This T cell receptor beta chain stems from a study of shared clonotypes between healthy human individuals. Trimming cost V 6 bases and J 4 bases, with 19 bases left between them. Looked up from germline, CDR1 is SNHLY and CDR2 is FYNNEI. The CDR3 spans 16 residues. Of note for this clone: As yet, its antigen is unknown.

Regarding the study as a whole: Sampling included only blood; tissue repertoires likely differ. Generally, naive subsets came out with larger estimated richness than memory subsets.

Naive CD4+ cells were CD45RA-selected; the remaining cells were memory. It was at deep level that the assay was run. Measured with immunoSEQ multiplex PCR; TCRdb has only the in-frame clones, and not every one. The sample has over a million clones, about 77% seen once. The sequenced material came from memory CD4+ T cells sorted from blood. Subset indicated: CD45RA-negative fraction. The V call is TRBV2, the J call TRBJ1-3; D is uncertain. This TCR was recovered from a man aged 18-30 years in good health. The CDR3 bases are TGTGCCAGCAGATCAAAAAGGACCGAGACGGGAAACACCATATATTTT. It codes for CASRSKRTETGNTIYF. The full variable domain, its missing parts supplied by reference TRBV2 and TRBJ1-3, is EPEVTQTPSHQVTQMGQEVILRCVPISNHLYFYWYRQILGQKVEFLVSFYNNEISEKSEIFDDQFSVERPDGSNFTLKIRSTKLEDSAMYFCASRSKRTETGNTIYFGEGSWLTVV.